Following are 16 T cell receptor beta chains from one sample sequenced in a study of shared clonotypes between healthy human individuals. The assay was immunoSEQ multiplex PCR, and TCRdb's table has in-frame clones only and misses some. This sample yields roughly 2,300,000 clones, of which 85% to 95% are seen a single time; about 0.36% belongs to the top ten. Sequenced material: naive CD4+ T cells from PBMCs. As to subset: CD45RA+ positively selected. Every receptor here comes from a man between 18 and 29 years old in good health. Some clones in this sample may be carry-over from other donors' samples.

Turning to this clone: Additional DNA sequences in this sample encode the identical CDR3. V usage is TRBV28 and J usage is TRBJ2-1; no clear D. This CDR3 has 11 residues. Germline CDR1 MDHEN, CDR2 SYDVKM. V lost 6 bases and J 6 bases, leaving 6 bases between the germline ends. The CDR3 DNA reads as TGTGCCAGCAGCCTGACCAATGAGCAGTTCTTC. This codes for CASSLTNEQFF.

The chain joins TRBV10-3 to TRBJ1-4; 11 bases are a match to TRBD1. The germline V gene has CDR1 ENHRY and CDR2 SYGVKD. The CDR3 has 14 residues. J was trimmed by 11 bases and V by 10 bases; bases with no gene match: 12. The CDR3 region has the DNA TGTGCCACCAACCCAGGACAGGGGGCGGACAAACTGTTTTTT. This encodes CATNPGQGADKLFF.

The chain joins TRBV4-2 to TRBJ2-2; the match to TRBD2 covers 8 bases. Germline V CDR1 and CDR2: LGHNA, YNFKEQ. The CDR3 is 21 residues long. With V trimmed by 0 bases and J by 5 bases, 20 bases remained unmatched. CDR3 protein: CASSQDPWDTKGAGETGELFF. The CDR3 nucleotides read TGTGCCAGCAGCCAAGATCCCTGGGACACCAAAGGAGCGGGGGAAACCGGGGAGCTGTTTTTT.

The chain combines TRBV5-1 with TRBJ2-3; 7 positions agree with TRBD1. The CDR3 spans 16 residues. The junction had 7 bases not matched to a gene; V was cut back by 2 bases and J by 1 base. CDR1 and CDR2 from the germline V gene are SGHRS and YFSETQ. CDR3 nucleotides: TGCGCCAGCAGCTTCGGCTTAGGACAGGGCACAGATACGCAGTATTTT. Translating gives CASSFGLGQGTDTQYF.

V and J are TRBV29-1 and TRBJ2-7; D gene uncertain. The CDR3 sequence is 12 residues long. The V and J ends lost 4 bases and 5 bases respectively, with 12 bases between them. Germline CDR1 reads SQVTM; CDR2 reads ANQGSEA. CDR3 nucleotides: TGCAGCGTTGTGGGGTTTAAGGACGAGCAGTACTTC. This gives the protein CSVVGFKDEQYF.

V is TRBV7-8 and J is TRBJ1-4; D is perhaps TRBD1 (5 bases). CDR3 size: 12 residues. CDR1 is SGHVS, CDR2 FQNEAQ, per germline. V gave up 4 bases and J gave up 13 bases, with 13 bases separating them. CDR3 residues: CASSSGTPRLFF. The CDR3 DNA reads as TGTGCCAGCAGCTCCGGGACGCCACGACTGTTTTTT.

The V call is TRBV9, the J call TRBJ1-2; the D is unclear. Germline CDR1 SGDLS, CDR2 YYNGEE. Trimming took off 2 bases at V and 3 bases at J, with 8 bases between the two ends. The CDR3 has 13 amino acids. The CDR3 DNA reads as TGTGCCAGCAGCGTTGCGACCCACTATGGCTACACCTTC. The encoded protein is CASSVATHYGYTF.

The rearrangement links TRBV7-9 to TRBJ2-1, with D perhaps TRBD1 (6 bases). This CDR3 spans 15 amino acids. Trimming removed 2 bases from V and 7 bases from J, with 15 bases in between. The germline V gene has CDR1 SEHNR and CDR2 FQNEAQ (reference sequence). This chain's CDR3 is CASSLRQGMVNEQFF. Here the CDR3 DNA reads TGTGCCAGCAGCTTAAGGCAGGGGATGGTGAATGAGCAGTTCTTC. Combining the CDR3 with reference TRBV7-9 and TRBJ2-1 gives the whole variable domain DTGVSQNPRHKITKRGQNVTFRCDPISEHNRLYWYRQTLGQGPEFLTYFQNEAQLEKSRLLSDRFSAERPKGSFSTLEIQRTEQGDSAMYLCASSLRQGMVNEQFFGPGTRLTVL.

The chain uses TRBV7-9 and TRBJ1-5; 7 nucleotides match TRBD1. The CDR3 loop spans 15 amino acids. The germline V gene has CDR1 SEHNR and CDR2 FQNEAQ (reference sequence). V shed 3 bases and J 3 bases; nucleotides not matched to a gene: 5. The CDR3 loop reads CASSLDQGVNQPQHF. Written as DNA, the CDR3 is TGTGCCAGCAGCTTGGACCAGGGGGTCAATCAGCCCCAGCATTTT.

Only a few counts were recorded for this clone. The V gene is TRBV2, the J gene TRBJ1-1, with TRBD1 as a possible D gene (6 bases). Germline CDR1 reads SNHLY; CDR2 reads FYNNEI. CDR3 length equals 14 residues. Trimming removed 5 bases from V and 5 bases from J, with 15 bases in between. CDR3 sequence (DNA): TGTGCCAGCAGTATTCTCTCAGGGGAAACTGAAGCTTTCTTT. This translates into CASSILSGETEAFF.

The CDR3 coding sequence is TGCGCCAGCAGCCAAGCTAGCGGGAGCTACAATGAGCAGTTCTTC. Encoded protein: CASSQASGSYNEQFF. The chain combines TRBV4-3 with TRBJ2-1, with TRBD2 matching 10 bases. CDR3 length equals 15 residues. The germline gives CDR1 LGHNA, CDR2 YSLEER. V shed 1 base and J 3 bases; nucleotides not matched to a gene: 0.

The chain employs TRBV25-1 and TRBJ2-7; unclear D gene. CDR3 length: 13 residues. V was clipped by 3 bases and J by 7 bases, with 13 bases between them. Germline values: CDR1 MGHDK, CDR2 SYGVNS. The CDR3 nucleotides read TGTGCCAGCAGTGACGTCTCCCCGGAAGAGCAGTACTTC. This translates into CASSDVSPEEQYF.

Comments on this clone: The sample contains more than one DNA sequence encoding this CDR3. Written as DNA, the CDR3 is TGCAGCGTTGCAGGGGACACTGAAGCTTTCTTT. This translates into CSVAGDTEAFF. The V and J genes are TRBV29-1 and TRBJ1-1; TRBD1 might be the D (6 bases). Trimming cost V 4 bases and J 3 bases, with 6 bases left between them. The CDR3 totals 11 residues. Germline lookup yields CDR1 SQVTM and CDR2 ANQGSEA.

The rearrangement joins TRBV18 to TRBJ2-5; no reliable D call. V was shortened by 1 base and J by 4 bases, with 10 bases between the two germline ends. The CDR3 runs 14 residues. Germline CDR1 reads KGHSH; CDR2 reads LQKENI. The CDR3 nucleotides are TGTGCCAGCTCACCACGGGTAGAAGGAGAGACCCAGTACTTC. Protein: CASSPRVEGETQYF.

The CDR3 sequence is CASSPGPGNYGYTF. CDR3 nucleotide sequence: TGTGCCAGCAGCCCGGGACCCGGCAACTATGGCTACACCTTC. The chain has TRBV7-2 and TRBJ1-2; TRBD1 is a possible D gene (5 bases). The CDR3 contains 14 residues. The V end lost 5 bases, the J end lost 2 bases, and 12 bases lay between the germline ends. Germline assignment: CDR1 SGHTA and CDR2 FQGNSA.

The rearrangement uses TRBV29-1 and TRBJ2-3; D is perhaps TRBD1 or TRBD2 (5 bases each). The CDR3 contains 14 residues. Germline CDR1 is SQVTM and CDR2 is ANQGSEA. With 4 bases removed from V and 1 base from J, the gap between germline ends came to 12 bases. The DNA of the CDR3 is TGCAGCGTTGTCAAGGTGGGGGGCACAGATACGCAGTATTTT. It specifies CSVVKVGGTDTQYF.